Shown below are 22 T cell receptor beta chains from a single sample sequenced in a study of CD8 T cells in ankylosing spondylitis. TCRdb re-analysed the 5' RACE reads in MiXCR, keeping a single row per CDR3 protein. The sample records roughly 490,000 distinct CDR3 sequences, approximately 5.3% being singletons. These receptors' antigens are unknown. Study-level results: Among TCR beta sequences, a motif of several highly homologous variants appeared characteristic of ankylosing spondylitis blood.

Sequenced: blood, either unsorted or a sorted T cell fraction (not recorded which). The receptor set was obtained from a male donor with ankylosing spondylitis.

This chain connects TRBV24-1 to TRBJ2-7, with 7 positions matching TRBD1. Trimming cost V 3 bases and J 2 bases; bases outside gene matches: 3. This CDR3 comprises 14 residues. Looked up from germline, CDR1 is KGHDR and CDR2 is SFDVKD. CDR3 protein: CATSDPGQPYEQYF. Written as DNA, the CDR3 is TGTGCCACCAGTGATCCGGGACAGCCCTACGAGCAGTACTTC.

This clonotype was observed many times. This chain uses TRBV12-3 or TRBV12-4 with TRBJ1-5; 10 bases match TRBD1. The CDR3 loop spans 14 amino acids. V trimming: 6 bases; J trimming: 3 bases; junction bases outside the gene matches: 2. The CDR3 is CASRGTGANQPQHF. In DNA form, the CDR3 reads TGTGCCAGCAGGGGGACAGGGGCCAATCAGCCCCAGCATTTT.

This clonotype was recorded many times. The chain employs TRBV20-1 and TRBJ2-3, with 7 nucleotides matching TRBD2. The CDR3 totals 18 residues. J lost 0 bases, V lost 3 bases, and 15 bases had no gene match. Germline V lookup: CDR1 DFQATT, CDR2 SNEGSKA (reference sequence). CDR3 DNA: TGCAGTGCTAGGGGTCTAGCGGAGCCAGTCATTAGCACAGATACGCAGTATTTT. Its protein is CSARGLAEPVISTDTQYF.

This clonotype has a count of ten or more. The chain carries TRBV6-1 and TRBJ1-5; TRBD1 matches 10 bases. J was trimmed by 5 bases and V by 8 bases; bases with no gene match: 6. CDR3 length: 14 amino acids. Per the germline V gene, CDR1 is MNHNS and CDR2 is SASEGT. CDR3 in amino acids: CASRSGQGDQPQHF. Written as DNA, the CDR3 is TGTGCCAGCCGTAGTGGACAGGGGGATCAGCCCCAGCATTTT.

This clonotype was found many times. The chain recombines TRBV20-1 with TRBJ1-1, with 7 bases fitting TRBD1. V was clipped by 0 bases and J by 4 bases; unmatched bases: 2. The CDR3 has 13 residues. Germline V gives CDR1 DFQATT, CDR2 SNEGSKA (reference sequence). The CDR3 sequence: CSARETGRTEAFF. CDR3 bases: TGCAGTGCTAGAGAGACAGGGCGCACTGAAGCTTTCTTT.

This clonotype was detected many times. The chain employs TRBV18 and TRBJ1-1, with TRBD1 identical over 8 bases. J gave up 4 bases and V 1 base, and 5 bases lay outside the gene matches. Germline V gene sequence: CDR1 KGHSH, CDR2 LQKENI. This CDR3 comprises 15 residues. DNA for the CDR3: TGTGCCAGCTCACCACTGGGAACAGGGGGCACTGAAGCTTTCTTT. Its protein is CASSPLGTGGTEAFF.

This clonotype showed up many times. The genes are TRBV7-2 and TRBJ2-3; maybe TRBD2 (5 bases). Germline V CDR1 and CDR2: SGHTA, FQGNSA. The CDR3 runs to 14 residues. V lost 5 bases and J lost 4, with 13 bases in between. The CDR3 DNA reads TGTGCCAGCAGCCGTGACTATGAGGCAGATACGCAGTATTTT. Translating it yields CASSRDYEADTQYF.

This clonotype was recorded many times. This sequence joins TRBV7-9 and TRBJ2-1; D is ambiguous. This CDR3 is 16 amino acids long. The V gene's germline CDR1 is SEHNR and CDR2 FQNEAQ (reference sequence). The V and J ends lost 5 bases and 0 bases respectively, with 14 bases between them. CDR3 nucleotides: TGTGCCAGCAGCCCACCCCGGCAGAGCTCCTACAATGAGCAGTTCTTC. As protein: CASSPPRQSSYNEQFF.

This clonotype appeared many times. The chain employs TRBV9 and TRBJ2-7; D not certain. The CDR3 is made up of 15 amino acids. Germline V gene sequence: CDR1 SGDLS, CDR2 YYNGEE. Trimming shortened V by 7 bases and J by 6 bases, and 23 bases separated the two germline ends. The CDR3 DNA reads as TGTGCCAGCGCTAGAGACGGACCCCTGCTCGCCGAGCAGTACTTC. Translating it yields CASARDGPLLAEQYF. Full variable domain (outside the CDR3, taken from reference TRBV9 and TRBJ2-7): DSGVTQTPKHLITATGQRVTLRCSPRSGDLSVYWYQQSLDQGLQFLIQYYNGEERAKGNILERFSAQQFPDLHSELNLSSLELGDSALYFCASARDGPLLAEQYFGPGTRLTVT.

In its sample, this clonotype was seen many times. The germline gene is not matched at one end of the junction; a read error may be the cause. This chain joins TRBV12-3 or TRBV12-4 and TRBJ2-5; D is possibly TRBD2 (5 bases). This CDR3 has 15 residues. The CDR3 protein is CASSPRLIYQVTQYF. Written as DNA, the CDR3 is TGTGCCAGTAGCCCCCGACTAATCTATCAAGTGACCCAGTACTTC.

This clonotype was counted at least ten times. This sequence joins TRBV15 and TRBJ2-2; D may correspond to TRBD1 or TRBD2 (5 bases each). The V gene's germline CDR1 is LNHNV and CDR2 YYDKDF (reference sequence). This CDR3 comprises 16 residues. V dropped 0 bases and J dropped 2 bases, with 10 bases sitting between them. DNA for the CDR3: TGTGCCACCAGCAGAGATGGGGGTTTAAACACCGGGGAGCTGTTTTTT. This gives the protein CATSRDGGLNTGELFF.

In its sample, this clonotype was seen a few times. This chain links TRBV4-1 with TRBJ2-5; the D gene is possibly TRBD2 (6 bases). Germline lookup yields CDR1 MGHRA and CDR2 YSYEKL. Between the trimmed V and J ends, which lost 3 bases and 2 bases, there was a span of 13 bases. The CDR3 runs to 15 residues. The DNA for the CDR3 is TGCGCCAGCAGCCATGGAGGGGCCGAACAAGAGACCCAGTACTTC. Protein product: CASSHGGAEQETQYF.

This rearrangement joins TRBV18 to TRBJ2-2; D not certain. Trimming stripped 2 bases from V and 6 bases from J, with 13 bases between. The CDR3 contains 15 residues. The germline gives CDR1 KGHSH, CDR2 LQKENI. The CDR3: CASSPSGLQAGELFF. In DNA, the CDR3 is TGTGCCAGCTCACCATCCGGGCTCCAGGCCGGGGAGCTGTTTTTT.

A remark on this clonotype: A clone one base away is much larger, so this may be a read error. For the CDR3, the DNA is TGTGCCAGCAGCTTCAGCGGCCTCTCCTACGAGCAGTACTTC. Encoded protein: CASSFSGLSYEQYF. The chain joins TRBV11-2 to TRBJ2-7; maybe TRBD2 (5 bases). Trimming shortened V by 3 bases and J by 0 bases, and 9 bases separated the two germline ends. Germline V CDR1 and CDR2: SGHAT, FQNNGV. This CDR3 contains 14 residues.

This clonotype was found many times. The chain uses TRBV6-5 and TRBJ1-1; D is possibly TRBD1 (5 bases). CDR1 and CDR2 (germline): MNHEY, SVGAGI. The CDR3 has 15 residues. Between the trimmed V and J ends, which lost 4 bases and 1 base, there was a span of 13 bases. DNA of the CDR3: TGTGCCAGCAGTTTCTCCAGGGTGGCGAACACTGAAGCTTTCTTT. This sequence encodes CASSFSRVANTEAFF.

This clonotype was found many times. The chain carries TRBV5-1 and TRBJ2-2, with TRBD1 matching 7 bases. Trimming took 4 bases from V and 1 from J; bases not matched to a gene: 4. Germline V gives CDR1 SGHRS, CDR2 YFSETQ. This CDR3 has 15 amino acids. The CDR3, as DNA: TGCGCCAGCAGCGTGGGACAGATGAACACCGGGGAGCTGTTTTTT. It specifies CASSVGQMNTGELFF.

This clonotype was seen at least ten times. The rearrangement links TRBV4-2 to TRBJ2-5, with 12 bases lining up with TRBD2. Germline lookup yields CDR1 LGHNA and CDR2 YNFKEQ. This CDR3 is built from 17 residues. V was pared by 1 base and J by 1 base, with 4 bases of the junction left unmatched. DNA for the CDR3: TGTGCCAGCAGCCAAGCGACTAGCGGGGGCCTCCAAGAGACCCAGTACTTC. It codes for CASSQATSGGLQETQYF.

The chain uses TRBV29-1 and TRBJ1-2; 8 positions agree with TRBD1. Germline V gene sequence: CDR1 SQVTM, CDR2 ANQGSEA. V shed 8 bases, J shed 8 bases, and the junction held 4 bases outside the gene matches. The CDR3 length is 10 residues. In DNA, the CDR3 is TGCAGCCTCGGACAGGGCGGCTACACCTTC. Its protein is CSLGQGGYTF.

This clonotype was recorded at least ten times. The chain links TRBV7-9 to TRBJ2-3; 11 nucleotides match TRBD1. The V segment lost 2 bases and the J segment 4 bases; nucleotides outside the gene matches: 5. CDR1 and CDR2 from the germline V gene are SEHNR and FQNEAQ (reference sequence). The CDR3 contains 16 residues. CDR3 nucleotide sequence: TGTGCCAGCAGCTTAACCGGACAGGGGGCGGCAGATACGCAGTATTTT. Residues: CASSLTGQGAADTQYF.

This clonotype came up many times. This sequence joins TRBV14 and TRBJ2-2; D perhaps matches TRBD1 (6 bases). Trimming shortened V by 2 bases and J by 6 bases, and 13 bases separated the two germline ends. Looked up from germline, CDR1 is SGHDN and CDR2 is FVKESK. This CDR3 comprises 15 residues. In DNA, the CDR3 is TGTGCCAGCAGCCAATTCAGGGGACGGCCCGGGGAGCTGTTTTTT. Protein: CASSQFRGRPGELFF.

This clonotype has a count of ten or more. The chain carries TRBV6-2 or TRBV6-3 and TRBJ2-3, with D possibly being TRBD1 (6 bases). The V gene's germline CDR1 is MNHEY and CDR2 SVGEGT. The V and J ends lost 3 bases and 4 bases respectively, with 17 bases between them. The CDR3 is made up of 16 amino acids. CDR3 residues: CASSYRDTATPDTQYF. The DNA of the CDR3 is TGTGCCAGCAGTTATCGGGACACCGCTACCCCAGATACGCAGTATTTT.

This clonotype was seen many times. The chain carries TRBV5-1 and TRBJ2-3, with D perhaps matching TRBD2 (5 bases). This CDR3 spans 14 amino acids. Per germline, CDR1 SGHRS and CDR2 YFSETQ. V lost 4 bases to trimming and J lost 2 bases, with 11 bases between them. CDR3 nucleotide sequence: TGCGCCAGCAGCGCGGGCCAAACCACAGATACGCAGTATTTT. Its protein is CASSAGQTTDTQYF.